The clone carrying this T cell receptor beta chain appeared many times. Antigen unknown. The missing CDR3 end, 3 residues past where the read stops, is filled in from the germline J gene. These data are taken from a study of T cell clonality in common variable immunodeficiency. Study outcomes and limitations: Compared with controls, CVID subjects had fewer shared TCRbeta clones. Fewer deletions and N-nucleotide insertions were reportedly seen in common variable immunodeficiency TCR beta sequences. CVID subjects had higher TCRbeta clonality than healthy controls, most marked in about a third.

Germline values: CDR1 SGHDT, CDR2 YYEEEE. The CDR3 length is 14 residues. Between the trimmed V and J ends, which lost 6 bases and 4 bases, there was a span of 17 bases. Control and CVID samples contributed equal amounts of genomic DNA. TCRdb's table, derived via immunoSEQ multiplex PCR, lists solely in-frame clones and lacks some. This sample comprises more than 55,000 clones, none seen once only. The receptor's source is a person aged 18 to 75 in good health. The sample consisted of peripheral blood mononuclear cells. The chain employs TRBV5-6 and TRBJ2-7; D is perhaps TRBD2 (6 bases). The CDR3 DNA, read in part, is TGTGCCAGCACGGTGTCTAGCCGGGGGTACGAG. Protein: CASTVSSRGYE. The complete CDR3 protein is CASTVSSRGYEQYF.